This T cell receptor beta chain was obtained from a study of blood T cell repertoires in COVID-19. The V gene's germline CDR1 is SNHLY and CDR2 FYNNEI. CDR3 length equals 16 residues. The J segment lost 5 bases and the V segment lost 3 bases, leaving 12 bases of the junction unmatched. Produced via immunoSEQ multiplex PCR; TCRdb's table is partial and in-frame only. This sample has around 270,000 clones, with less than 90% found just once. Specimen: peripheral blood. The receptor was derived from a man in his thirties or forties with active or convalescent COVID-19. The chain joins TRBV2 to TRBJ2-7, with 8 nucleotides matching TRBD2. CDR3 sequence reads: CASSEGLVGGTDEQYF. The DNA for the CDR3 is TGTGCCAGCAGTGAGGGACTAGTGGGGGGAACGGACGAGCAGTACTTC.